This T cell receptor (beta chain) was documented in a study of blood T cell repertoires in COVID-19. Ages ranged from about 18 to 90 years, with residence in about two dozen US areas. Each recovered donor of Cohort 3 presented with two negative PCRs, clearance, or symptom resolution. Per the original data handling: Estimation of nucleated cell counts was performed using reference gene primer amplification. Profiling relied on immunoSEQ multiplex PCR, and the TCRdb table lists in-frame clones only, not all of them. The V and J calls and the clone size are those of that table, but D and trimming were determined from the DNA. Among 300,000 to 350,000 clones listed, roughly nine tenths were seen once. Germline trimming cut 7 bases from V and 4 bases from J; bases unmatched to any gene: 5. The CDR3 is 13 amino acids. Germline V gives CDR1 LNHDA, CDR2 SQIVND (reference sequence).

The sequence came from a woman aged 25 to 39 who had recovered from COVID-19. Material: PBMCs or T cells enriched from blood (not recorded which). The chain recombines TRBV19 with TRBJ1-1, with 8 bases that match TRBD1. CDR3 residues: CASNPTGVTEAFF. DNA of the CDR3: TGTGCCAGTAACCCGACAGGGGTCACTGAAGCTTTCTTT.